This T cell receptor beta chain stems from a study of CD8+CD57+ T cells in acquired aplastic anemia. Broader study findings: Controls and patients did not differ significantly in CD8+ Simpson's diversity. Some 29 CD8+ CDR3 sequences were shared between patients and controls.

Genomic DNA, serving as template, underwent TCR beta VDJ and CDR3 profiling. TCRdb reprocessed the reads via MiXCR and lists one record per CDR3 protein. The sample has 150,000 or so distinct CDR3 sequences, about 64% seen once. This clonotype appeared many times. Antigen specificity is unknown. The germline gives CDR1 MNHEY, CDR2 SVGAGI. The CDR3 is 15 amino acids. The ends lost 11 bases at V and 2 bases at J; junction bases unmatched: 12. The clonotype comes from a human donor in good health. The sample comprised sorted CD4+, CD8+, or CD8+CD57+ T cells (not recorded which) from PBMCs. The rearrangement joins TRBV6-5 to TRBJ1-5, with 7 nucleotides matching TRBD1. The CDR3 sequence: CARLPGTDGNQPQHF. The CDR3 DNA follows: TGTGCCCGCCTCCCCGGGACAGATGGCAATCAGCCCCAGCATTTT.